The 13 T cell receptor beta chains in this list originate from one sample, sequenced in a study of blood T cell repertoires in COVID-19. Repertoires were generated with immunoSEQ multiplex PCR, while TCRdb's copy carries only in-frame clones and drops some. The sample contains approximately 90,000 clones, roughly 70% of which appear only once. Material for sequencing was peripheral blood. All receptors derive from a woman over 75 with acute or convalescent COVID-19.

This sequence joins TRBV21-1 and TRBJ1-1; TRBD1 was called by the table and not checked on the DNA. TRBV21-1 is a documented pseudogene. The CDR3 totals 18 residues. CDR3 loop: CASSNPRDRGQGNTEAFF. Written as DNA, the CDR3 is TGTGCCAGCAGCAATCCCCGGGACAGGGGGCAGGGGAACACTGAAGCTTTCTTT.

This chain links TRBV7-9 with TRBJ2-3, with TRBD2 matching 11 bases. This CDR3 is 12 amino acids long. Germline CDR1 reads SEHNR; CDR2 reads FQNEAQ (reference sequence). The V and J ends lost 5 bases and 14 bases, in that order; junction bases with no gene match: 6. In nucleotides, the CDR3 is TGTGCCAGCAGCCCTACTAGCGGGGGAGGGTATTTT. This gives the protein CASSPTSGGGYF.

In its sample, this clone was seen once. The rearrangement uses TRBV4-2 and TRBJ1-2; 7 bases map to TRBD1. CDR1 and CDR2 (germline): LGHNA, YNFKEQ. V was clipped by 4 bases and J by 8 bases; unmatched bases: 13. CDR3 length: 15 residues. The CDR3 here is CASSPDRGGGAGYTF. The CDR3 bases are TGTGCCAGCAGCCCGGATCGTGGAGGGGGCGCAGGCTACACCTTC.

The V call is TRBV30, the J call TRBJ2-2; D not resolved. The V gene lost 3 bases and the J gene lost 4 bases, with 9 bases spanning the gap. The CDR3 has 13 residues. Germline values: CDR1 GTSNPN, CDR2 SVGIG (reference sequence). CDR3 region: CAWRYYTTGELFF. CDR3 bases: TGTGCCTGGAGATACTACACCACCGGGGAGCTGTTTTTT.

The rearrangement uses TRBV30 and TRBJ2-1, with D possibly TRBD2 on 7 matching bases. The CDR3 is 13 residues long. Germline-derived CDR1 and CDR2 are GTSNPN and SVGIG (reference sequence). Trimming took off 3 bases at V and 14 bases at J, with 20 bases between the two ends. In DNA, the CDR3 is TGTGCCTGGAGCGAAAATACGGCGGGGGCGAAGTTCTTC. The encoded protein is CAWSENTAGAKFF.

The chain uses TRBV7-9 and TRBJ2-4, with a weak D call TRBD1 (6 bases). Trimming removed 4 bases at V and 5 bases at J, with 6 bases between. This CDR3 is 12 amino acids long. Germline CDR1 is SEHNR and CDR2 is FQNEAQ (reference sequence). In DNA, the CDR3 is TGTGCCAGCAGCTCAGGGGAAAACATTCAGTACTTC. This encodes CASSSGENIQYF.

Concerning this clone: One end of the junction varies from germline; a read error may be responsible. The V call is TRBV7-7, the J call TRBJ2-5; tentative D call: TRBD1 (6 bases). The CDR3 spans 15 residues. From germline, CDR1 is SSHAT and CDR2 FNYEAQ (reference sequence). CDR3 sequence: CASSTDRSAAETQYF. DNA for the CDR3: TGTGCTAGCAGCACCGACAGGTCCGCCGCAGAGACCCAGTACTTC.

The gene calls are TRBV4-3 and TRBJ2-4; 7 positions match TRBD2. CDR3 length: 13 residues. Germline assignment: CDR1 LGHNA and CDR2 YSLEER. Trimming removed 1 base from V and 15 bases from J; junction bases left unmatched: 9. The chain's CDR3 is CASSQVLGGGVYF. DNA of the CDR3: TGCGCCAGCAGCCAAGTCTTGGGCGGGGGAGTGTACTTC.

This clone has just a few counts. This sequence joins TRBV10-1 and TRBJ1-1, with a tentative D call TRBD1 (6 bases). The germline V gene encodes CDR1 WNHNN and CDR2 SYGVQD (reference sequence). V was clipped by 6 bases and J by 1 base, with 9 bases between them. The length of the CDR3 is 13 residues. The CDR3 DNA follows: TGCGCCAGCAGGGTGGACAGGAACACTGAAGCTTTCTTT. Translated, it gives CASRVDRNTEAFF.

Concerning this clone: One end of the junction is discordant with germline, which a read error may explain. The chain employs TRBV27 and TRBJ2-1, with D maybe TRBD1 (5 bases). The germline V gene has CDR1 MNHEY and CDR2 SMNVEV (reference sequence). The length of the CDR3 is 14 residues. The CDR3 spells CASKRRGSNNEQFF. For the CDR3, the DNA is TGTGCCAGCAAAAGAAGGGGCTCCAACAATGAGCAGTTCTTC.

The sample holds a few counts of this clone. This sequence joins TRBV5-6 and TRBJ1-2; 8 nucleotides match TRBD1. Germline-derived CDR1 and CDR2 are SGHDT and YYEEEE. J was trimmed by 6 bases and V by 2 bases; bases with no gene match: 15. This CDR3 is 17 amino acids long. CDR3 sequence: CASSFPGDRSVFDGYTF. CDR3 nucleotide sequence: TGTGCCAGCAGCTTTCCTGGGGACAGGTCGGTGTTTGATGGCTACACCTTC.

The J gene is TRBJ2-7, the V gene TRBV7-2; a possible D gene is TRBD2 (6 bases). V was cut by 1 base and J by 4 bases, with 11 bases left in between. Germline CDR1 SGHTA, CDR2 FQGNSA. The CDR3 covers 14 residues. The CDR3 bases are TGTGCCAGCAGCTTAGGGGGGGTAGATTACGAGCAGTACTTC. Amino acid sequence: CASSLGGVDYEQYF.

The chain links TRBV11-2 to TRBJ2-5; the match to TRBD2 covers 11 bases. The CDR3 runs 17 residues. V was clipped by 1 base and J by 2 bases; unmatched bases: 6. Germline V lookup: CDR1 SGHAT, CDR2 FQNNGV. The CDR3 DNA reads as TGTGCCAGCAGCTTAGGTCGGACTAGCGGGCATCAAGAGACCCAGTACTTC. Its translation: CASSLGRTSGHQETQYF.